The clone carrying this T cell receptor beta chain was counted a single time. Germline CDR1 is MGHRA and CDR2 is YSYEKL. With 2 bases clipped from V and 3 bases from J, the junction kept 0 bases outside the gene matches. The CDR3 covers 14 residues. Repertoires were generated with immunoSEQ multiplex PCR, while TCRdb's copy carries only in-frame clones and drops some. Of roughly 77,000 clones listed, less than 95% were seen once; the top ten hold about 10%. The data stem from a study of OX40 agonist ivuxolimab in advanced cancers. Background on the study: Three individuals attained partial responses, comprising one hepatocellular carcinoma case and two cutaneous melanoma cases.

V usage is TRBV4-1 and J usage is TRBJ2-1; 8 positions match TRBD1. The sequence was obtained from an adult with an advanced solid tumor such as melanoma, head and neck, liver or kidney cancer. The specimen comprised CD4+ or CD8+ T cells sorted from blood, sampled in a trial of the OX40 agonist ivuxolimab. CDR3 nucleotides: TGCGCCAGCAGCCAAACAGGGGGCTACAATGAGCAGTTCTTC. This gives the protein CASSQTGGYNEQFF.